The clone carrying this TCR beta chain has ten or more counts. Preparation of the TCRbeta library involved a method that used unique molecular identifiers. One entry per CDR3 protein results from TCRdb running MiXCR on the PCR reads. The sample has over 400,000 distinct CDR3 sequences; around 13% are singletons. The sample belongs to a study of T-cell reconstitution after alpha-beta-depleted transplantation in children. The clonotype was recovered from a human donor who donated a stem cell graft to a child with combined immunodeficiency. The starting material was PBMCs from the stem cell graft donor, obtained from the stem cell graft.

The CDR3: CATSDPSGQRSYEQYF. DNA of the CDR3: TGTGCCACCAGTGATCCCTCGGGACAACGTTCCTACGAGCAGTACTTC. The V call is TRBV24-1, the J call TRBJ2-7; maybe TRBD1 (6 bases). This CDR3 has 16 residues. Per germline, CDR1 KGHDR and CDR2 SFDVKD. V was trimmed by 3 bases and J by 1 base, leaving 15 bases between them.